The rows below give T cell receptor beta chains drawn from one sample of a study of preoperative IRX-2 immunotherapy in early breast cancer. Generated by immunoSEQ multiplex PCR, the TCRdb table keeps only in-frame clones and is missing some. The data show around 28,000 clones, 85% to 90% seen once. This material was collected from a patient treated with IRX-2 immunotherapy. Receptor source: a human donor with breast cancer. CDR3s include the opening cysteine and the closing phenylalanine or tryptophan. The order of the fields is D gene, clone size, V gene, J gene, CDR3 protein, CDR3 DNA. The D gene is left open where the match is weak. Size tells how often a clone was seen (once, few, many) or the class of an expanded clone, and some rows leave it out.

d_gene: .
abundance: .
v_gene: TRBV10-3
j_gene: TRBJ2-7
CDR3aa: CAARAGNEQYF
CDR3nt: TGTGCCGCCAGGGCGGGGAACGAGCAGTACTTC

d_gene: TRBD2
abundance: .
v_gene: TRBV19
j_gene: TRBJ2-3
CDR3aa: CASSITSGSSDTQYF
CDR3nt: TGTGCCAGTAGTATAACTAGCGGGAGCTCAGATACGCAGTATTTT

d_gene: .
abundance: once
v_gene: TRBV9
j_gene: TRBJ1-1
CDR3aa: CASSGSLMGYTEAFF
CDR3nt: TGTGCCAGCAGCGGCTCACTAATGGGTTACACTGAAGCTTTCTTT

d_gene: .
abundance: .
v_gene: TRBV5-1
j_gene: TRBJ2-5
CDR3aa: CASSSRGQETQYF
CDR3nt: TGCGCCAGCAGCTCTAGAGGGCAAGAGACCCAGTACTTC

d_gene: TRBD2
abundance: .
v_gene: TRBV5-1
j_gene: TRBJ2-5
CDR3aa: CASSWGASGYQETQYF
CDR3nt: TGCGCCAGCAGCTGGGGGGCTAGCGGGTACCAAGAGACCCAGTACTTC

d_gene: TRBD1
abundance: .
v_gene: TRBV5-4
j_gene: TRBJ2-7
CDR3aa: CASSAAGTGAYEQYF
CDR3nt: TGTGCCAGCAGCGCCGCCGGGACAGGGGCCTACGAGCAGTACTTC

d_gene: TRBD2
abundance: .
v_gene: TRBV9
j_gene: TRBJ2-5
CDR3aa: CASSVAPTGLAGEETQYF
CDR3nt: TGTGCCAGCAGCGTAGCCCCCACGGGACTAGCGGGGGAAGAGACCCAGTACTTC

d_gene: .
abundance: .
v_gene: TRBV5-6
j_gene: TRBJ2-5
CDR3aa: CASSPSRAYQETQYF
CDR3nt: TGTGCCAGCAGTCCCAGCAGGGCGTACCAAGAGACCCAGTACTTC

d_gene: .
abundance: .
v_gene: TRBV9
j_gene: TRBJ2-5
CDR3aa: CASSVGGGTQYF
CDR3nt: TGTGCCAGCAGCGTAGGGGGCGGGACCCAGTACTTC

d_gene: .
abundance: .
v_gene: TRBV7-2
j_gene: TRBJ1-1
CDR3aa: CASSLSLGGGTEAFF
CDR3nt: TGTGCCAGCAGCTTAAGTCTTGGGGGAGGCACTGAAGCTTTCTTT

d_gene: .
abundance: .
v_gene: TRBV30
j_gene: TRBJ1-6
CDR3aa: CAWSVLGHRSPLHF
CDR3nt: TGTGCCTGGAGTGTATTGGGACATCGGTCACCCCTCCACTTT

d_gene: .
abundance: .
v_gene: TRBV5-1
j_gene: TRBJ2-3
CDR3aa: CASGLLATRTDTQYF
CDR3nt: TGCGCCAGCGGCCTCTTGGCGACTAGGACAGATACGCAGTATTTT

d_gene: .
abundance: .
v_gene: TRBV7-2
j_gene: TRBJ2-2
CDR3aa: CASSSLGSGEGTGELFF
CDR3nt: TGTGCCAGCAGCTCCCTTGGGTCAGGGGAGGGCACCGGGGAGCTGTTTTTT

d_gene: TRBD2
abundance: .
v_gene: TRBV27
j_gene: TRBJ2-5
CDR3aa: CASSLWGGGAGETQYF
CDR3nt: TGTGCCAGCAGTTTATGGGGCGGGGGGGCGGGAGAGACCCAGTACTTC

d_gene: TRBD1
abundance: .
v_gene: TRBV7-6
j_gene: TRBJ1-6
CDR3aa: CASSLGGQGGSPLHF
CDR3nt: TGTGCCAGCAGCTTAGGGGGGCAGGGGGGATCACCCCTCCACTTT

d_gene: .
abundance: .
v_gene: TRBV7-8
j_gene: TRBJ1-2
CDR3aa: CASSGRDMNYGYTF
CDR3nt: TGTGCCAGCAGCGGCCGGGACATGAACTATGGCTACACCTTC

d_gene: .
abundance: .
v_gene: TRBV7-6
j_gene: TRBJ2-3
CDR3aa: CASTEGAGLGTDTQYF
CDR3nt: TGTGCCAGCACCGAGGGGGCGGGATTGGGCACAGATACGCAGTATTTT

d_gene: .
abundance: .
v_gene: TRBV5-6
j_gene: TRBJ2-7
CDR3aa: CASSLQGGAAGSYEQYF
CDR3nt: TGTGCCAGCAGCTTGCAAGGTGGAGCGGCGGGCTCCTACGAGCAGTACTTC

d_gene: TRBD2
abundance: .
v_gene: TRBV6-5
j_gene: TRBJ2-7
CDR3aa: CASSRTSGGYEQYF
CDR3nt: TGTGCCAGCAGTCGGACTAGCGGGGGATACGAGCAGTACTTC

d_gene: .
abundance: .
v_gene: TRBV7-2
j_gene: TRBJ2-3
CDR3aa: CASSSPRDAADTQYF
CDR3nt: TGTGCCAGCAGCTCACCCCGGGACGCGGCAGATACGCAGTATTTT

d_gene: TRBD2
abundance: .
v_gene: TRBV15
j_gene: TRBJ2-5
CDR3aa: CATSRDTGGWGTQYF
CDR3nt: TGTGCCACCAGCAGAGATACGGGGGGATGGGGGACCCAGTACTTC

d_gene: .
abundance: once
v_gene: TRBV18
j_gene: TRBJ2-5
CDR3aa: CASSPPGEETQYF
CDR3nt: TGTGCCAGCTCACCACCGGGGGAAGAGACCCAGTACTTC

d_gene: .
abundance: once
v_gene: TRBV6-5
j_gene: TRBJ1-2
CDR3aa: CASSYSSPGENGYTF
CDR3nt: TGTGCCAGCAGTTACTCTTCCCCGGGAGAAAATGGCTACACCTTC

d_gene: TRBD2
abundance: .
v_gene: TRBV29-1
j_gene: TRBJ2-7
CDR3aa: CSVKASGYEQYF
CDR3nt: TGCAGCGTAAAGGCTAGCGGATACGAGCAGTACTTC

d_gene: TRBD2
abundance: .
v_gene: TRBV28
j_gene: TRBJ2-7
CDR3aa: CASRPASGSNYEQYF
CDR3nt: TGTGCCAGCAGACCAGCTAGCGGGAGCAACTACGAGCAGTACTTC

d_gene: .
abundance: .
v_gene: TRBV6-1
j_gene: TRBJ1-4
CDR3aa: CASSDGRVMTNEKLFF
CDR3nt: TGTGCCAGCAGTGATGGCAGGGTCATGACTAATGAAAAACTGTTTTTT

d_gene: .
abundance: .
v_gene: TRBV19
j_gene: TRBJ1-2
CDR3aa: CASRVRANYGYTF
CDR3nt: TGTGCCAGTAGAGTAAGAGCTAACTATGGCTACACCTTC

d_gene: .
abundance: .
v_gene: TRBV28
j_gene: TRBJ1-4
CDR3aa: CASSWAGTTNEKLFF
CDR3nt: TGTGCCAGCAGTTGGGCCGGGACAACTAATGAAAAACTGTTTTTT

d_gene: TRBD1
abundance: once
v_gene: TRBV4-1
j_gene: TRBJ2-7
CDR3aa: CASSPGQSFYEQYF
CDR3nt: TGCGCCAGCAGCCCGGGACAGTCATTCTACGAGCAGTACTTC

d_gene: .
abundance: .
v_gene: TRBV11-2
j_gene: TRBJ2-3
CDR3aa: CASSSGRSRDTQYF
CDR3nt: TGTGCCAGCAGCTCGGGACGGTCCCGAGATACGCAGTATTTT

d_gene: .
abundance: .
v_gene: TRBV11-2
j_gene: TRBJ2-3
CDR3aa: CASSRAGGTDTQYF
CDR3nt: TGTGCCAGCAGCAGGGCAGGGGGCACAGATACGCAGTATTTT

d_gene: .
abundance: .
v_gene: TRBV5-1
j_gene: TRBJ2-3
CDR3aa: CASSYGTTTDTQYF
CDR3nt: TGCGCCAGCAGCTACGGGACCACCACAGATACGCAGTATTTT

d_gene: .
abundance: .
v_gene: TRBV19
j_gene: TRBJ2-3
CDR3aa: CASSIFGNTDTQYF
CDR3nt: TGTGCCAGTAGTATATTTGGGAACACAGATACGCAGTATTTT

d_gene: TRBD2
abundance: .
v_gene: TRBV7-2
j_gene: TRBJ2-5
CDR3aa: CASSPRLAGETQYF
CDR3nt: TGTGCCAGCAGCCCCCGACTAGCAGGCGAGACCCAGTACTTC

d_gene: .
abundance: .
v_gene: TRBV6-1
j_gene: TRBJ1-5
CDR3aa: CASSESRGGNQPQHF
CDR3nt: TGTGCCAGCAGTGAAAGTAGGGGCGGCAATCAGCCCCAGCATTTT

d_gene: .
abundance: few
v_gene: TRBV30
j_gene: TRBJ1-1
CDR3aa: CAWSVGIPTEAFF
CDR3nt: TGTGCCTGGAGTGTGGGGATCCCCACTGAAGCTTTCTTT

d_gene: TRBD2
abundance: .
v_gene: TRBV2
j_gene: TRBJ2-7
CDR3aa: CATLLTSGTYEQYF
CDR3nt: TGTGCCACCCTCCTGACTAGCGGAACCTACGAGCAGTACTTC

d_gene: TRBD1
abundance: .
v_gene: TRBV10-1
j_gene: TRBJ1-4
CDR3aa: CASSVGRGQGAEKLFF
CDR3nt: TGCGCCAGCAGTGTAGGGAGGGGACAGGGGGCAGAAAAACTGTTTTTT

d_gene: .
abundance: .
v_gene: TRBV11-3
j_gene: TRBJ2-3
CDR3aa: CASSSFEAPDTQYF
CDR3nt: TGTGCCAGCAGCTCCTTCGAAGCCCCTGATACGCAGTATTTT

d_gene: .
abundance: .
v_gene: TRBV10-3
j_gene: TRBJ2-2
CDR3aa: CAISPREDGELFF
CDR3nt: TGTGCCATCAGCCCCAGGGAGGACGGGGAGCTGTTTTTT

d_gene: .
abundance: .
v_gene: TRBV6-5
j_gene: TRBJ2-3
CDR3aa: CATKPGLTDTQYF
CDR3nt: TGTGCGACAAAACCGGGCCTCACAGATACGCAGTATTTT

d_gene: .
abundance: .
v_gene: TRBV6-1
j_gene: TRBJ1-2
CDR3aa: CASSESGGRWGGYTF
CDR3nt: TGTGCCAGCAGTGAATCGGGGGGCAGATGGGGTGGCTACACCTTC

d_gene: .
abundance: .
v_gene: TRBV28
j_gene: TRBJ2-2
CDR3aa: CASSVTALANTGELFF
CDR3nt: TGTGCCAGCAGTGTCACAGCTCTCGCGAACACCGGGGAGCTGTTTTTT

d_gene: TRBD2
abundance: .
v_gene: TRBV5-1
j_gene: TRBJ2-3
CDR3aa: CASSFLAGARDTQYF
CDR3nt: TGCGCCAGCAGCTTCCTAGCGGGAGCACGGGATACGCAGTATTTT

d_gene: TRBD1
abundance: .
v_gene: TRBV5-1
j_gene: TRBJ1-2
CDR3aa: CASSSYRDRGFGGYTF
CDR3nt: TGCGCCAGCAGCTCGTACCGGGACAGGGGGTTCGGTGGCTACACCTTC

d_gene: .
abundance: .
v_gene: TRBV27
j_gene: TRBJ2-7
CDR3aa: CASSLKWESSYEQYF
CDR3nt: TGTGCCAGCAGTTTAAAGTGGGAGAGCTCCTACGAGCAGTACTTC

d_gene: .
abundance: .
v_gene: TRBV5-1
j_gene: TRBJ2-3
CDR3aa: CASSLALGSTDTQYF
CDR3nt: TGCGCCAGCAGCTTGGCCTTAGGGAGTACAGATACGCAGTATTTT

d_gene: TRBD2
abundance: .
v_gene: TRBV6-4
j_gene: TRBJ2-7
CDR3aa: CASSESGRASEQYF
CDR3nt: TGTGCCAGCAGTGAAAGCGGGAGGGCCTCCGAGCAGTACTTC

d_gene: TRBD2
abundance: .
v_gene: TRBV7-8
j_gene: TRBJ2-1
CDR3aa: CASSSTTSGGAREQFF
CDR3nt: TGTGCCAGCAGCTCTACTACTAGCGGGGGGGCTCGTGAGCAGTTCTTC

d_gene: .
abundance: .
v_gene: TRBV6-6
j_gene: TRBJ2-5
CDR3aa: CASSQQGLQETQYF
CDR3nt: TGTGCCAGCAGTCAACAAGGCCTCCAAGAGACCCAGTACTTC

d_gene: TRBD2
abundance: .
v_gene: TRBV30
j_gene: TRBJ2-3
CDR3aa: CAGGSGGAPDTQYF
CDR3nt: TGTGCCGGAGGGAGCGGGGGGGCTCCAGATACGCAGTATTTT

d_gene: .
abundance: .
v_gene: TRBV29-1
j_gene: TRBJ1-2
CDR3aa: CSVEDKGSYGYTF
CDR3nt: TGCAGCGTTGAAGATAAAGGAAGCTATGGCTACACCTTC

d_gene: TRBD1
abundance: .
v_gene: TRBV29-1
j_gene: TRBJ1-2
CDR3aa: CSVRTGGIYGYTF
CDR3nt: TGCAGCGTCCGGACAGGGGGCATCTATGGCTACACCTTC